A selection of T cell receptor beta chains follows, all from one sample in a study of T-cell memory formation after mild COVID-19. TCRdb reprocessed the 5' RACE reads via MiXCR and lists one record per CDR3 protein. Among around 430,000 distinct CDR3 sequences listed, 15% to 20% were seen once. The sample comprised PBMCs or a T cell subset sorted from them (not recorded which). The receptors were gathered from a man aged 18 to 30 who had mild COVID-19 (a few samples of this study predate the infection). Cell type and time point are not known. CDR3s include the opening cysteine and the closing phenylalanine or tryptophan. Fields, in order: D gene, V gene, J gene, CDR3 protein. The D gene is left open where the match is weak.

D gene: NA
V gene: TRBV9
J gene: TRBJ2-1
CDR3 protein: CASSGELATYSEQFF

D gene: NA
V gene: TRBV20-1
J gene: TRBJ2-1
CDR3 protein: CSARAYHNEQFF

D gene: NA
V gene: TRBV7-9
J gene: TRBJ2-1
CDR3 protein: CASSAGTSTNEQFF

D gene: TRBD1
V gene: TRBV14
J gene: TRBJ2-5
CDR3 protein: CASSRGTGSFWKTQYF

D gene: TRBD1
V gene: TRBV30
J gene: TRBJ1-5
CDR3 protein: CAWTSGQDEGNQPQHF

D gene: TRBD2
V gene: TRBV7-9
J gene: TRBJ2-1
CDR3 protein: CASSLMGGATHYNEQFF

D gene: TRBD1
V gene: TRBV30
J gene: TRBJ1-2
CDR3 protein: CAWSPSTGGGYTF

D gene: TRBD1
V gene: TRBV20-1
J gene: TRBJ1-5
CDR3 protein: CSARQGSWVGNQPQHF

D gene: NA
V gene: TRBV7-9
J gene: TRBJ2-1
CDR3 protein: CASSSANGAGYNEQFF

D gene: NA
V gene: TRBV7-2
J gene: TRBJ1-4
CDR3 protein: CASSPGPTNEKLFF

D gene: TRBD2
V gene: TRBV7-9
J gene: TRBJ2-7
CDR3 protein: CASSLVGTSGYEQYF

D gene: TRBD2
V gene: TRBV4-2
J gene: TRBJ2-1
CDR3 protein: CASSQALAGTNEQFF

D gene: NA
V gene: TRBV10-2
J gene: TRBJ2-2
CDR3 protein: CASITDYPTGELFF

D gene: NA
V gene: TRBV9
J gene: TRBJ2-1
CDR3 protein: CASSGRAEYEQFF

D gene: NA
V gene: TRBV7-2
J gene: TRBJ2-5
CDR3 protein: CASSFYRQETQYF

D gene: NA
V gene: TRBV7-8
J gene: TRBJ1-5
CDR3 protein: CASSLAYPYSNQPQHF

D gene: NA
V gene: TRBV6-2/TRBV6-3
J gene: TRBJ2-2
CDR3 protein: CASSYSRTGGELFF

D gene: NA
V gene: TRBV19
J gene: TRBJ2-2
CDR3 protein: CASSIESGRTGELFF

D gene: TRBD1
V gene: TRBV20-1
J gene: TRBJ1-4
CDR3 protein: CSAREDPGQGGEKLFF

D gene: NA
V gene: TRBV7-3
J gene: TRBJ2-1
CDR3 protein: CASSSGTSNEQFF

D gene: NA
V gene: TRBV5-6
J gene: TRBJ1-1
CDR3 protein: CASSMQGNTEAFF

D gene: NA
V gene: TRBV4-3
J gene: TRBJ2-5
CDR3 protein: CASSQGRTRGTQYF

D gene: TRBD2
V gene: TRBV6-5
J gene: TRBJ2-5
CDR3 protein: CASSRGLAETQYF

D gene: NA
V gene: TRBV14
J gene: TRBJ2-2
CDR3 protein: CASSQDSGELFF

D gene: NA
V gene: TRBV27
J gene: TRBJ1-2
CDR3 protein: CASSSFGDYGYTF

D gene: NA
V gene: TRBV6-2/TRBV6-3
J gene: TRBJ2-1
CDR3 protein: CASSATFPEQFF

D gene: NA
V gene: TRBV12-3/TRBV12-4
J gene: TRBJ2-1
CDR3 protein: CASRELRNEQFF

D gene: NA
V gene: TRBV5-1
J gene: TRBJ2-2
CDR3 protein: CASLSRDTGELFF

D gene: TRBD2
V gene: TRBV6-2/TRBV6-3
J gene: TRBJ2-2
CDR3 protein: CASSYSSGVTGELFF

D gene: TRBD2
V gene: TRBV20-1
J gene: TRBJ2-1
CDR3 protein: CSARGVSGIEQFF

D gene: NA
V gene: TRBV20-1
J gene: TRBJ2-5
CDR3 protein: CRRRGRGYF

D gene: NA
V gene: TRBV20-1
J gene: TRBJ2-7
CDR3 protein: CSASMRAGTLDEQYF

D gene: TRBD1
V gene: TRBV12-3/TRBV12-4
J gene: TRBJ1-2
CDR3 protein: CASRDRGNYTF

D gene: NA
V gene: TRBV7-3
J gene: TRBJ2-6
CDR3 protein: CASSTYSGANVLTF

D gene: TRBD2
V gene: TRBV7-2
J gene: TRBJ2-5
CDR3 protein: CASSRTSGGAGETQYF

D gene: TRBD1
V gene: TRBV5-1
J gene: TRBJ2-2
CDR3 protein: CASSRRDRGSGELFF

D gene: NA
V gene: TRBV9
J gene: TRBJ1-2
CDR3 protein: CASKQTGTLYGYTF

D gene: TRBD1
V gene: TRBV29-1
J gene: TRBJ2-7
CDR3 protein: CSVTGANAYEQYF